The source of this T cell receptor beta chain is a study of blood T cell repertoires in COVID-19. Across the study: PBMCs, B-cell-depleted T cells, or T cells provided the cDNA or gDNA that made up the material.

The repertoire was sequenced with immunoSEQ multiplex PCR; TCRdb's copy has only in-frame clones and lacks some. Of approximately 170,000 clones in the sample, about 85% were seen once. J lost 7 bases, V lost 2 bases, and 10 bases had no gene match. This CDR3 is built from 14 residues. Germline CDR1 reads GTSNPN; CDR2 reads SVGIG (reference sequence). Patients in Seattle were enrolled during active infection, then followed longitudinally. The receptor was isolated from a woman between 65 and 79 years old with COVID-19, enrolled during active disease. The sample comprised peripheral blood. The chain joins TRBV30 to TRBJ2-5, with 7 bases matching TRBD2. The CDR3 is CAWSNDFGGGTQYF. CDR3 DNA: TGTGCCTGGAGTAATGATTTCGGCGGGGGGACCCAGTACTTC.